A single sample is the source of the 8 T cell receptor beta chains below, sequenced in a study of blood T cell repertoires in COVID-19. Only in-frame clones appear in the TCRdb table, and some are missing; sequencing was by immunoSEQ multiplex PCR. The sample has 200,000 or so clones, roughly nine tenths seen once; the top ten hold about 2%. Input material: peripheral blood. These TCRs come from a man between 70 and 80 years old with active or convalescent COVID-19.

The CDR3 bases are TGCGCCAGCAGTGAAAACAACAGGGACACTGAAGCTTTCTTT. It specifies CASSENNRDTEAFF. V usage is TRBV10-2 and J usage is TRBJ1-1; D possibly corresponds to TRBD1 (6 bases). The ends were cut back, 3 bases at V and 3 bases at J, with 11 bases in the middle. Per germline, CDR1 WSHSY and CDR2 SAAADI. CDR3 length: 14 residues.

The table lists this clone with a few counts. The chain uses TRBV19 and TRBJ1-3, with D possibly being TRBD1 (5 bases). CDR3 length equals 16 residues. From germline, CDR1 is LNHDA and CDR2 SQIVND (reference sequence). The ends were cut back, 3 bases at V and 0 bases at J, with 12 bases in the middle. This CDR3 is CASSIGTGVSGNTIYF. CDR3 bases: TGTGCCAGTAGTATTGGGACGGGGGTCTCTGGAAACACCATATATTTT.

A word on this clone: A junction end diverges from the germline sequence, so it may reflect a read error. The rearrangement links TRBV6-6 to TRBJ1-5; D unclear. Germline-derived CDR1 and CDR2 are MNHNY and SVGAGI (reference sequence). CDR3 length: 14 amino acids. DNA of the CDR3: TGTGCCAGCTCGAACATTAATAGCAATCAGCCCCGGCATTTT. Translated: CASSNINSNQPRHF.

V usage is TRBV2 and J usage is TRBJ1-2; weak D call: TRBD1 (5 bases). Germline lookup yields CDR1 SNHLY and CDR2 FYNNEI. V was shortened by 9 bases and J by 4 bases, with 15 bases between the two germline ends. This CDR3 region has 13 residues. The CDR3 protein is CARTRVPSYGYTF. For the CDR3, the DNA is TGTGCCAGAACCAGGGTTCCCAGCTATGGCTACACCTTC.

About this clone: At the DNA level, this CDR3 is encoded by other sequences in the same sample as well. The chain joins TRBV10-3 to TRBJ2-7, with D uncertain. Germline V lookup: CDR1 ENHRY, CDR2 SYGVKD. Trimming cost V 2 bases and J 3 bases, with 5 bases left between them. This CDR3 has 12 amino acids. CDR3 amino acids: CAISEGLYEQYF. The CDR3 DNA follows: TGTGCCATCAGTGAGGGCCTCTACGAGCAGTACTTC.

This clone was recorded once. The gene calls are TRBV3-1 (or the pseudogene TRBV3-2) and TRBJ2-7, with 8 bases aligning to TRBD2. The junction had 4 bases not matched to a gene; V was cut back by 4 bases and J by 2 bases. This CDR3 region has 14 residues. Germline assignment: CDR1 LGHDT and CDR2 YNNKEL (reference sequence). DNA for the CDR3: TGTGCCAGCAGCCTTAAGCGGGGGACCTACGAGCAGTACTTC. It yields the protein CASSLKRGTYEQYF.

The chain links TRBV7-2 to TRBJ2-1; 9 bases are a match to TRBD1. J gave up 7 bases and V 2 bases, and 6 bases lay outside the gene matches. CDR3 length equals 15 residues. Germline V gives CDR1 SGHTA, CDR2 FQGNSA. The CDR3 reads CASSLQAGQGNEQFF. CDR3 DNA sequence: TGTGCCAGCAGCTTACAGGCGGGACAGGGAAATGAGCAGTTCTTC.

V gene TRBV10-3 combines with J gene TRBJ2-7; D is uncertain. This CDR3 has 11 amino acids. The V end was cut by 10 bases, the J end by 7 bases, with 14 bases between. Germline V lookup: CDR1 ENHRY, CDR2 SYGVKD. For the CDR3, the DNA is TGTGCCACAGGATTCAGGTGGGAGCAGTACTTC. This codes for CATGFRWEQYF.